A selection of T cell receptor beta chains follows, all from one sample in a study of T-cell memory formation after mild COVID-19. TCRdb used MiXCR to reprocess the 5' RACE reads, holding one entry per CDR3 protein. Among some 600,000 distinct CDR3 sequences, about 18% were seen once, and the ten largest hold just over 8%. Material: PBMCs or a T cell subset sorted from them (not recorded which). The receptors here all came from an adult woman who had mild COVID-19 (a few samples of this study predate the infection). Cell type and time point are not known. The CDR3 runs from the conserved cysteine through the conserved F or W. The order of the fields is D gene, V gene, CDR3 length, J gene, clone size, CDR3 DNA, CDR3 protein. D genes are given only for firm matches. Clone sizes are given selectively: once, few, many, or a class where the clone is expanded.

D: -; V: TRBV7-2; length: 15; J: TRBJ2-1; size: few; DNA: TGTGCCAGCAGCCGAGTCTCGGGGGCGGGCAATGAGCAGTTCTTC; CDR3: CASSRVSGAGNEQFF
D: -; V: TRBV4-3; length: 16; J: TRBJ1-2; size: -; DNA: TGCGCCAGCAGCCGCGGAGCGGGACGCTCTAACTATGGCTACACCTTC; CDR3: CASSRGAGRSNYGYTF
D: TRBD2; V: TRBV20-1; length: 15; J: TRBJ2-1; size: few; DNA: TGCAGTGCTAGAGTCGCGGGGGGGAGGCACAATGAGCAGTTCTTC; CDR3: CSARVAGGRHNEQFF
D: -; V: TRBV5-6; length: 15; J: TRBJ1-3; size: -; DNA: TGTGCCAGCAGCCGCGGACCGCCAGCTGGAAACACCATATATTTT; CDR3: CASSRGPPAGNTIYF
D: TRBD1; V: TRBV12-3/TRBV12-4; length: 14; J: TRBJ2-7; size: -; DNA: TGTGCCAGCAGGACGGGGACAGGGTCCCACGAGCAGTACTTC; CDR3: CASRTGTGSHEQYF
D: TRBD1; V: TRBV7-6; length: 16; J: TRBJ2-7; size: few; DNA: TGTGCCAGCAGCTCTGAAAGGACAGGGGGCAAATACGAGCAGTACTTC; CDR3: CASSSERTGGKYEQYF
D: -; V: TRBV7-9; length: 15; J: TRBJ1-1; size: few; DNA: TGTGCCAGCAGCTCGGGGTCGACGGGGAACACTGAAGCTTTCTTT; CDR3: CASSSGSTGNTEAFF
D: TRBD1; V: TRBV4-2; length: 14; J: TRBJ2-7; size: -; DNA: TGTGCCAGCAGCCGCGGACAGGGGGTCTACGAGCAGTACTTC; CDR3: CASSRGQGVYEQYF
D: -; V: TRBV5-1; length: 11; J: TRBJ1-1; size: -; DNA: TGCGCCAGTCGGTCTTTGGGTATAGCTTTCTTT; CDR3: CASRSLGIAFF
D: -; V: TRBV28; length: 14; J: TRBJ2-5; size: -; DNA: TGTGCCAGCAGTCCACACGAGGGGGAGGAGACCCAGTACTTC; CDR3: CASSPHEGEETQYF